These 14 T cell receptor beta chains came from one sample sequenced in a study of OX40 agonist ivuxolimab in advanced cancers. Only in-frame clones appear in the TCRdb table, and some are missing; sequencing was by immunoSEQ multiplex PCR. The top ten hold roughly 0.76% of the sample, which has 75,000 to 80,000 clones, 83% seen once. The specimen was CD4+ or CD8+ T cells sorted from blood, collected in a trial of the OX40 agonist ivuxolimab. Receptor source: an adult with an advanced solid tumor such as melanoma, head and neck, liver or kidney cancer.

To note about this clone: Other DNA sequences in the sample encode the same CDR3. The chain employs TRBV5-1 and TRBJ1-5; TRBD1 matches 7 bases. This CDR3 is built from 15 residues. Germline lookup yields CDR1 SGHRS and CDR2 YFSETQ. V dropped 4 bases and J dropped 7; count of bases not matched to a gene: 11. In DNA form, the CDR3 reads TGCGCCAGCAGCGTGGAAGGGACAGAATCGCAGCCCCAGCATTTT. Its translation is CASSVEGTESQPQHF.

This rearrangement joins TRBV5-1 to TRBJ2-2; perhaps TRBD1 as D (5 bases). Germline CDR1 reads SGHRS; CDR2 reads YFSETQ. There are 12 residues in the CDR3. Trimming left V 0 bases short and J 8 bases short, with 5 bases between. CDR3 loop: CASSLGQGELFF. The CDR3 nucleotides read TGCGCCAGCAGCTTGGGACAGGGGGAGCTGTTTTTT.

V usage is TRBV7-9 and J usage is TRBJ1-6; D possibly corresponds to TRBD1 (6 bases). This CDR3 contains 14 residues. Looked up from germline, CDR1 is SEHNR and CDR2 is FQNEAQ (reference sequence). Trimming shortened V by 5 bases and J by 5 bases, and 10 bases separated the two germline ends. This CDR3 is CASSRDNNNSPLHF. CDR3 in DNA: TGTGCCAGCAGCCGGGACAACAATAATTCACCCCTCCACTTT.

The genes are TRBV6-6 and TRBJ1-1, with D possibly matching TRBD1 (5 bases). CDR1 is MNHNY and CDR2 is SVGAGI in the germline V gene (reference sequence). Trimming shortened V by 1 base and J by 6 bases, and 12 bases separated the two germline ends. There are 14 residues in the CDR3. The CDR3 is CASSYYAWGPEAFF. The DNA of the CDR3 is TGTGCCAGCAGTTACTACGCTTGGGGACCTGAAGCTTTCTTT.

V usage is TRBV19 and J usage is TRBJ1-3; perhaps TRBD1 as D (6 bases). The length of the CDR3 is 15 residues. Trimming cost V 5 bases and J 2 bases, with 13 bases left between them. From germline, CDR1 is LNHDA and CDR2 SQIVND (reference sequence). CDR3 amino acids: CASSRQGTPGNTIYF. The CDR3 nucleotides are TGTGCCAGTAGTCGCCAAGGGACACCTGGAAACACCATATATTTT. The entire variable domain, with the rest obtained from reference TRBV19 and TRBJ1-3, is as follows: DGGITQSPKYLFRKEGQNVTLSCEQNLNHDAMYWYRQDPGQGLRLIYYSQIVNDFQKGDIAEGYSVSREKKESFPLTVTSAQKNPTAFYLCASSRQGTPGNTIYFGEGSWLTVV.

The V and J genes are TRBV4-2 and TRBJ1-5; the D gene is possibly TRBD1 (5 bases). Trimming took off 0 bases at V and 3 bases at J, with 9 bases between the two ends. From germline, CDR1 is LGHNA and CDR2 YNFKEQ. The CDR3 loop spans 15 amino acids. The CDR3 nucleotides are TGTGCCAGCAGCCAAGATACAGGCTCCAATCAGCCCCAGCATTTT. Translation: CASSQDTGSNQPQHF.

The chain recombines TRBV7-2 with TRBJ2-1; TRBD2 agrees at 8 bases. The germline CDR1 and CDR2 sequences are SGHTA and FQGNSA. The CDR3 totals 15 residues. V lost 3 bases and J lost 7; bases outside the gene matches: 8. For the CDR3, the DNA is TGTGCCAGCAGCTTTGGATCTAGCGGGTATAATGAGCAGTTCTTC. Its protein product is CASSFGSSGYNEQFF.

This clone has a single count. The V and J genes are TRBV9 and TRBJ2-7, with D hard to call. V dropped 0 bases and J dropped 7 bases, with 8 bases sitting between them. Germline lookup yields CDR1 SGDLS and CDR2 YYNGEE. The CDR3 covers 12 residues. The CDR3 protein is CASSVDGMEQYF. The CDR3 DNA follows: TGTGCCAGCAGCGTAGATGGGATGGAGCAGTACTTC. Based on the CDR3 plus reference TRBV9 and TRBJ2-7, the full variable domain is DSGVTQTPKHLITATGQRVTLRCSPRSGDLSVYWYQQSLDQGLQFLIQYYNGEERAKGNILERFSAQQFPDLHSELNLSSLELGDSALYFCASSVDGMEQYFGPGTRLTVT.

This CDR3 reads CSVSEPLGQGGEQYF. The CDR3, as DNA: TGCAGCGTATCAGAACCCTTAGGACAGGGCGGGGAGCAGTACTTC. The chain employs TRBV29-1 and TRBJ2-7; TRBD1 matches at 8 bases. J lost 7 bases, V lost 6 bases, and 17 bases had no gene match. The CDR3 has 15 residues. Germline V gene sequence: CDR1 SQVTM, CDR2 ANQGSEA.

The V and J genes are TRBV7-8 and TRBJ2-5; maybe TRBD2 (6 bases). CDR1 SGHVS and CDR2 FQNEAQ come from the germline V gene. Trimming removed 3 bases at V and 1 base at J, with 12 bases between. The CDR3 contains 15 residues. CDR3 protein: CASSLQGTLQETQYF. For the CDR3, the DNA is TGTGCCAGCAGCTTGCAAGGGACTCTCCAAGAGACCCAGTACTTC.

The J gene is TRBJ1-1, the V gene TRBV7-2, with 11 bases identical to TRBD1. The V segment lost 0 bases and the J segment 5 bases; nucleotides outside the gene matches: 2. The CDR3 is 15 residues long. From germline, CDR1 is SGHTA and CDR2 FQGNSA. CDR3: CASSLAGTGGTEAFF. The CDR3 nucleotides are TGTGCCAGCAGCTTAGCGGGGACAGGGGGGACTGAAGCTTTCTTT.

The chain joins TRBV19 to TRBJ2-3; 9 bases agree with TRBD1. The V and J ends lost 6 bases and 4 bases, in that order; junction bases with no gene match: 5. The CDR3 runs 14 residues. Per germline, CDR1 LNHDA and CDR2 SQIVND (reference sequence). As DNA, the CDR3 is TGTGCCAGTAGAGACAGGGGGGTCGCAGATACGCAGTATTTT. Translated, it gives CASRDRGVADTQYF. The full variable domain, with the rest looked up from reference TRBV19 and TRBJ2-3, is DGGITQSPKYLFRKEGQNVTLSCEQNLNHDAMYWYRQDPGQGLRLIYYSQIVNDFQKGDIAEGYSVSREKKESFPLTVTSAQKNPTAFYLCASRDRGVADTQYFGPGTRLTVL.

This clone has just a few counts. CDR3 protein: CASSGERGRLETQYF. The CDR3 DNA sequence: TGTGCCAGCAGTGGCGAAAGGGGGAGGTTGGAGACCCAGTACTTC. The genes are TRBV6-1 and TRBJ2-5, with D perhaps being TRBD1 or TRBD2 (6 bases each). The germline gives CDR1 MNHNS, CDR2 SASEGT. Trimming cost V 4 bases and J 5 bases, with 17 bases left between them. CDR3 size: 15 residues.

The gene calls are TRBV19 and TRBJ1-2; TRBD1 matches at 7 bases. The CDR3 totals 17 residues. CDR1 and CDR2 from the germline V gene are LNHDA and SQIVND (reference sequence). Trimming cost V 7 bases and J 8 bases; bases outside gene matches: 22. CDR3 in amino acids: CASISIRRGTAQGGYTF. Written as DNA, the CDR3 is TGTGCCAGTATCAGTATTAGGCGTGGGACAGCTCAAGGAGGCTACACCTTC.